This T cell receptor beta chain was found in a study of T cells in Graves' hyperthyroidism and ophthalmopathy (dated by TCRdb to the late 2010s). Concerning the study at large: Peripheral blood samples were taken at initial diagnosis, before any treatment was given. To identify TCR V-J signatures that set the groups apart, the researchers used a discovery cohort of about a hundred patients, made up of under 50 with Graves' ophthalmopathy and approximately 57 with stable Graves' hyperthyroidism. Prospective prediction of ophthalmopathy was tested in an independent validation cohort of under 20 hyperthyroidism patients and some 17 patients who later progressed to ophthalmopathy. For training and testing, the 80 to 100 patients in the discovery cohort were randomly divided in a 7:3 ratio. In addition, the study compared T-cell repertoires in thyroid tissue and in blood from roughly 6 Graves' hyperthyroidism patients. After blood sampling, hyperthyroidism patients were treated with methimazole at a starting dose of 30 mg daily, and ophthalmopathy patients were treated with high-dose intravenous methylprednisolone. According to the paper, TCR Vbeta CDR3 sequencing was carried out on about 140 peripheral blood samples, which came from 40 to 45 ophthalmopathy, some 73 hyperthyroidism and about 17 progressor patients.

Summary of the overall study and its limitations: Most expanded thyroid clonotypes (frequency above 0.001) were also detected in blood, suggesting blood repertoires may reflect thyroid immune responses. Sample size was not statistically predetermined, and investigators were not blinded to group allocation. A model built on a 13 V-J signature distinguished ophthalmopathy from stable hyperthyroidism, reaching 87.88% sensitivity and about 81% specificity in cross-validation and 80%/75% in testing. In validation, the model predicted progression to ophthalmopathy with around 71% sensitivity and roughly 75% specificity, a median of about six months before onset.

Amplification of TCR beta CDR3 regions was carried out from RNA transcripts. For the first round of RT-PCR on the TCR CDR3, the HTBI primer set was used together with the Qiagen OneStep RT-PCR kit. A second multiplex PCR round built the libraries, followed by size selection and purification. Paired-end sequencing of the libraries was performed with 100 bp reads on an Illumina HiSeq2000. Under the source paper's analysis protocol: SOAPnuke was used to process the raw data, removing reads that contained adapters or uncalled bases, had a mean Phred below 15, or lacked an exact match to the constant primer or identifier. COPE v1.2.5 was used to merge high-quality paired reads, and clonotypes were defined as unique nucleotide sequences. MiTCR v1.1 was used to align clonotypes to the IMGT TRBV, TRBD and TRBJ reference segments. Analysis was restricted to V-J combinations with a frequency above 0.0001, which covered 98% to 99.2% of repertoires. The TCS score was defined as F50 (clonal expansion) divided by E x V (chaos), with BLOSUM62-based TCRdist calculated between CDR3 peptides within each V-J. Welch's t-statistics and random forest reduced some 510 V-J features to fewer than 15, which were used in a naive Bayes classifier (R e1071). In-frame beta chains were kept once TCRdb had trimmed the public reads at Q25 with fastp and called clones with MiXCR. When rows share a CDR3 protein, they turn into one entry using the most common DNA and genes. The V and J calls were determined by TCRdb, not by the authors. The sample table shows about 290,000 distinct CDR3 sequences, and about 14% are seen once. About 8% of the sample comes from the top ten.

Ends trimmed: V by 4 bases, J by 4 bases; bases unmatched to a gene: 12. Reading the germline V gene gives CDR1 MNHEY and CDR2 SVGEGT. The CDR3 runs 16 residues from the cysteine to the phenylalanine. The retained sequence is limited to the CDR3, 48 bases, with the frame set at the first base. Hyperthyroidism patients were newly diagnosed, had a disease duration of under 2 months, and were aged 18 to 65 years. Any patient with an uncontrolled infection, another autoimmune disease, pregnancy or lactation was excluded. Clinical symptoms, serum thyroxine and TRAb, thyroid ultrasound, and orbital computed tomography formed the basis for the diagnoses. For progressor patients, blood was drawn at the first diagnosis of hyperthyroidism, before any ophthalmopathy symptoms had appeared. Ficoll-Paque density gradient centrifugation was used to isolate PBMCs from around 10 ml of fresh peripheral blood. Progressor patients were initially diagnosed with Graves' hyperthyroidism and developed ophthalmopathy during follow-up. Trizol reagent was used to extract total RNA, and RNA quality was then checked on an Agilent 2100 Bioanalyzer.

The sample holds many counts of this clonotype. The antigen it binds to is not known. There are no base qualities to consult, and no much larger clone falls within one base. Sequencing input: blood. The receptor chain draws on TRBV6-2 or TRBV6-3 and TRBJ1-1, with 7 central nucleotides matching TRBD1. The source is a woman aged 25 to 39 with Graves' hyperthyroidism that later progressed to Graves' ophthalmopathy. This receptor carries the CDR3 CASSLPGQYVGTEAFF. In nucleotide form, the sequence is TGTGCCAGCAGTTTGCCGGGACAGTACGTCGGCACTGAAGCTTTCTTT.